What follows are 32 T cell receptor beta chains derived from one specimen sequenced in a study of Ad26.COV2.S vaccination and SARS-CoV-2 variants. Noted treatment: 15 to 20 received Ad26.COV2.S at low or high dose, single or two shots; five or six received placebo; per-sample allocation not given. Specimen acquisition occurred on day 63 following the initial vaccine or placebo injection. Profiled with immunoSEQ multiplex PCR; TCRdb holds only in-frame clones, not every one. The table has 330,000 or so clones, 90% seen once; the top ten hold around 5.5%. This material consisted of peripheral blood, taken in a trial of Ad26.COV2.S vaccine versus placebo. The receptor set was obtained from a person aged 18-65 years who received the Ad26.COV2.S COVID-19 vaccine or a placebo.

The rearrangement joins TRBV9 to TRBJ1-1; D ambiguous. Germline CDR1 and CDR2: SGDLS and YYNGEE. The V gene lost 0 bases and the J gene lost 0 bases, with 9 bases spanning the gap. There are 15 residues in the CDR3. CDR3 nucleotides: TGTGCCAGCAGCGTAGCTTCTGGGATGAACACTGAAGCTTTCTTT. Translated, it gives CASSVASGMNTEAFF.

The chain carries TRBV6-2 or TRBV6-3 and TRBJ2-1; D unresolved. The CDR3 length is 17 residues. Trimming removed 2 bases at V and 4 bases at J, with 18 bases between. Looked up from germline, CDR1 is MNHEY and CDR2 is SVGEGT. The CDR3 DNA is TGTGCCAGCAGTTACCAGGTTCAACTAACCCTATACAATGAGCAGTTCTTC. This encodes CASSYQVQLTLYNEQFF.

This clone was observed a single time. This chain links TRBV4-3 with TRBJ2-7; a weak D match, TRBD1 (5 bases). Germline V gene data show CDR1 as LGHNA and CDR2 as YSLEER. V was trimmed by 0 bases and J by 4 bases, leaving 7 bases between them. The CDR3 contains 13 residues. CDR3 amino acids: CASSQDRAYEQYV. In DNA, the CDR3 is TGCGCCAGCAGCCAAGACAGGGCTTACGAGCAGTACGTC.

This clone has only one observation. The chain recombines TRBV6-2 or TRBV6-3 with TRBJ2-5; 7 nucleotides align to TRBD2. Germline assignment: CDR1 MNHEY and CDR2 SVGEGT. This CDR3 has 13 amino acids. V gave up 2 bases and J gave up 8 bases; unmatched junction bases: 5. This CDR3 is CASSYVAGVTQYF. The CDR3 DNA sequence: TGTGCCAGCAGTTACGTGGCGGGAGTTACCCAGTACTTC.

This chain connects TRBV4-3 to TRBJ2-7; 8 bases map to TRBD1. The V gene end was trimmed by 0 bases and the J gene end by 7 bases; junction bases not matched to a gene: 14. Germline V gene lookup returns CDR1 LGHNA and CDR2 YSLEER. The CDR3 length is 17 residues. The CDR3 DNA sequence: TGCGCCAGCAGCCAAGACGTGGTTGGGCAGGGGGCGTGTGAGCAGTACTTC. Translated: CASSQDVVGQGACEQYF.

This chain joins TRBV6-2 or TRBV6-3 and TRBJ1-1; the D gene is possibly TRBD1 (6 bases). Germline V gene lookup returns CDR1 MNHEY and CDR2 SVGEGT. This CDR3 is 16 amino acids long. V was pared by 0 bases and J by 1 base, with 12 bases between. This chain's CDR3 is CASSYSWGAGNTEAFF. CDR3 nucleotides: TGTGCCAGCAGTTACTCGTGGGGGGCGGGGAACACTGAAGCTTTCTTT.

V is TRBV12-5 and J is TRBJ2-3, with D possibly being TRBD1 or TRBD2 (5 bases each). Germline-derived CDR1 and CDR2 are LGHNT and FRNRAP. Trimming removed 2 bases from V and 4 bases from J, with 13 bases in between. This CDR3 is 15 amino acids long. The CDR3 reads CASGLPRGEPDTQYF. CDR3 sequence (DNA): TGTGCTAGTGGTTTGCCACGAGGGGAGCCAGATACGCAGTATTTT. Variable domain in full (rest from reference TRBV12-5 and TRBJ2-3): DARVTQTPRHKVTEMGQEVTMRCQPILGHNTVFWYRQTMMQGLELLAYFRNRAPLDDSGMPKDRFSAEMPDATLATLKIQPSEPRDSAVYFCASGLPRGEPDTQYFGPGTRLTVL.

The CDR3 protein is CASSRQGTGQPQHF. The CDR3 nucleotides are TGTGCCAGCTCACGACAGGGAACGGGTCAGCCCCAGCATTTT. The rearrangement uses TRBV13 and TRBJ1-5; 7 bases line up with TRBD1. This CDR3 spans 14 amino acids. Germline values: CDR1 PRHDT, CDR2 FYEKMQ (reference sequence). J was trimmed by 6 bases and V by 8 bases; bases with no gene match: 10.

Here the CDR3 reads CATSDPSLAGGPWETQYF. Written as DNA, the CDR3 is TGTGCCACCAGTGATCCCTCTCTAGCGGGAGGGCCTTGGGAGACCCAGTACTTC. The chain joins TRBV24-1 to TRBJ2-5; 12 bases align to TRBD2. Losses at the gene ends were 3 bases for V and 5 bases for J; bases not matched to a gene: 12. CDR1 is KGHDR and CDR2 is SFDVKD in the germline V gene. The CDR3 is 18 residues long.

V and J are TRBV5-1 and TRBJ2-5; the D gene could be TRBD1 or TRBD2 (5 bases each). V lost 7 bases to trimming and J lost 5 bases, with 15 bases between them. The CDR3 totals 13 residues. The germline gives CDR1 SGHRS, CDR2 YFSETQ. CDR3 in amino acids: CASQKGESETQYF. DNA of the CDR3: TGCGCCAGCCAAAAAGGGGAGTCGGAGACCCAGTACTTC. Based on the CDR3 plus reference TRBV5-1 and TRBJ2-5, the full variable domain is KAGVTQTPRYLIKTRGQQVTLSCSPISGHRSVSWYQQTPGQGLQFLFEYFSETQRNKGNFPGRFSGRQFSNSRSEMNVSTLELGDSALYLCASQKGESETQYFGPGTRLLVL.

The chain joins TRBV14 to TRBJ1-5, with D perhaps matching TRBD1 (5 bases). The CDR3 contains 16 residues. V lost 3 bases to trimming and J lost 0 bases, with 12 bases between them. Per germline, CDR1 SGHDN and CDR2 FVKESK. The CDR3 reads CASSQTASHSNQPQHF. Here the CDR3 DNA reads TGTGCCAGCAGCCAGACAGCCAGTCATAGCAATCAGCCCCAGCATTTT.

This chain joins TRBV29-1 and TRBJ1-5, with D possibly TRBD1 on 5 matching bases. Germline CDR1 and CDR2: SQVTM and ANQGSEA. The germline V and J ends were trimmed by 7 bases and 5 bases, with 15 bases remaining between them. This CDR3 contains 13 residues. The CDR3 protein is CSANKGRDQPQHF. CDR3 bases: TGCAGCGCTAATAAGGGACGAGATCAGCCCCAGCATTTT.

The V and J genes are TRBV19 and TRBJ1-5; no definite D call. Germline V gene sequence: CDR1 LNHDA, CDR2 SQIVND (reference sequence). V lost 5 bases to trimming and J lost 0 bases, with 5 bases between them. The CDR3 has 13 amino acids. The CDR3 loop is CASSGHSNQPQHF. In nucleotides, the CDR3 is TGTGCCAGTAGTGGGCATAGCAATCAGCCCCAGCATTTT.

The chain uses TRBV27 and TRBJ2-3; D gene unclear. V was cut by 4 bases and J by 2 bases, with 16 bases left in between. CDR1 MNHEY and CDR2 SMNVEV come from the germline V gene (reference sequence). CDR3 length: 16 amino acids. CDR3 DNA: TGTGCCAGCAGTTCCCGTACGTCTACAGCCACAGATACGCAGTATTTT. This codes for CASSSRTSTATDTQYF.

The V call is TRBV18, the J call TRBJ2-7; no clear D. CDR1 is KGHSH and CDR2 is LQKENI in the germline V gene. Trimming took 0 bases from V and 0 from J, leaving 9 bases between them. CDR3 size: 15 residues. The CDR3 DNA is TGTGCCAGCTCACCACCGTTCGGACCCTCCTACGAGCAGTACGTC. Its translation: CASSPPFGPSYEQYV.

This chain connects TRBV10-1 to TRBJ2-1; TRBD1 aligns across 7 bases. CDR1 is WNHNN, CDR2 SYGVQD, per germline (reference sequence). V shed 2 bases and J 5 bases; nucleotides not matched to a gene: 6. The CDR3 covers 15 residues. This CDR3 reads CASSEGGQLDNEQFF. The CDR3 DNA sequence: TGCGCCAGCAGTGAGGGGGGACAGCTTGACAATGAGCAGTTCTTC.

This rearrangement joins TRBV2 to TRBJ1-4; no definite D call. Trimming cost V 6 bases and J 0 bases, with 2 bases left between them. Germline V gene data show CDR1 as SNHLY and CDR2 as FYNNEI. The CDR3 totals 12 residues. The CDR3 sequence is CASRATNEKLFF. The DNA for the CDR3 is TGTGCCAGCAGGGCAACTAATGAAAAACTGTTTTTT.

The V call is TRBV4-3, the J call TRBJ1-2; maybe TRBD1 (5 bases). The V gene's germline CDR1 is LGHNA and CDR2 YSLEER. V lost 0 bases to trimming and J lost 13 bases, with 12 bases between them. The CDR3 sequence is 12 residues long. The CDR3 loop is CASSQDGRGGTF. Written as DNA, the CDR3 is TGCGCCAGCAGCCAAGATGGGAGGGGAGGCACCTTC.

The CDR3 protein is CASSLNYQETQYF. In DNA, the CDR3 is TGTGCCAGCAGCTTGAACTACCAAGAGACCCAGTACTTC. The V and J genes are TRBV12-3 or TRBV12-4 and TRBJ2-5, with D hard to call. The CDR3 runs to 13 residues. Between the trimmed V and J ends, which lost 6 bases and 0 bases, there was a span of 8 bases.

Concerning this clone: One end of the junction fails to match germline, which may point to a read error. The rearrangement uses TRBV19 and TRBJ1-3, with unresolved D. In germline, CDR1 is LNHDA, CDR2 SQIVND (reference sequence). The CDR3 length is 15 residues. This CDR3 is CASGMVGASGNTIYF. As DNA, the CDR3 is TGTGCCAGTGGTATGGTTGGAGCCTCTGGAAACACCATATATTTT.

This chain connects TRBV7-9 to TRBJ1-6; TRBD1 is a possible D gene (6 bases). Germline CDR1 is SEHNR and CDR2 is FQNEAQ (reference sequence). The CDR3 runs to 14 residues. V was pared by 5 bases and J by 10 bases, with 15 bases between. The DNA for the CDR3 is TGTGCCAGCAGCCCCGGACAGCCCGGATCACCCCTCCACTTT. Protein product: CASSPGQPGSPLHF.

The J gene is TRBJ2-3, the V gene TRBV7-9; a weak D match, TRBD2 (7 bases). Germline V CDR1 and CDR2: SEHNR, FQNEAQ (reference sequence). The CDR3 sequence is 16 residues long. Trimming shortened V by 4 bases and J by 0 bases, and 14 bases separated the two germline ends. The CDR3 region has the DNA TGTGCCAGCAGCTCACGGGGGGCTTTTAGCACAGATACGCAGTATTTT. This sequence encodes CASSSRGAFSTDTQYF.

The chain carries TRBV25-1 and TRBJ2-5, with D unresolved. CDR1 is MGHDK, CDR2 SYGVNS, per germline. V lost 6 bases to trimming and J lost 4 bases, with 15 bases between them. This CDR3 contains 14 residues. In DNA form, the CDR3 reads TGTGCCAGCAGCCAAAGTAGAAATGGAGAGACCCAGTACTTC. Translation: CASSQSRNGETQYF.

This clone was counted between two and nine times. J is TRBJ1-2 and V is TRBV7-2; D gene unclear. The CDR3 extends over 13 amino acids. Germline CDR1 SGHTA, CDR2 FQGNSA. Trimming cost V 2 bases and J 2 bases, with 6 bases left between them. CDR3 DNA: TGTGCCAGCAGCTTATTTTCCAACTATGGCTACACCTTC. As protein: CASSLFSNYGYTF.

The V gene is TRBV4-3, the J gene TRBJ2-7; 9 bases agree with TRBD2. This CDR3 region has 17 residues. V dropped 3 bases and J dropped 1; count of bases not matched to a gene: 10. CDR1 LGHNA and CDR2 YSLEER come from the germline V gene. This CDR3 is CASSQTSTTSGSYEQYF. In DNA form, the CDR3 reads TGCGCCAGCAGCCAGACAAGCACTACTAGCGGGTCCTACGAGCAGTACTTC.

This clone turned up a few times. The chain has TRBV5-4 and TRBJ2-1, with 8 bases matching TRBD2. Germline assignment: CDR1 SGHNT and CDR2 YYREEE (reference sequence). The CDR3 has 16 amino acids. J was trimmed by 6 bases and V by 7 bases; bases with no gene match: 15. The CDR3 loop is CASPSPGIAGSNEQFF. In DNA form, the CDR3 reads TGTGCCAGCCCCTCCCCCGGGATAGCGGGAAGCAATGAGCAGTTCTTC.

CDR3 loop: CASILRGETGELFF. The DNA for the CDR3 is TGTGCCAGCATATTGAGGGGAGAGACCGGGGAGCTGTTTTTT. The V and J genes are TRBV6-5 and TRBJ2-2; D possibly matches TRBD1 or TRBD2 (5 bases each). V lost 7 bases, J lost 5 bases, and 14 bases lay in between. Germline CDR1 and CDR2: MNHEY and SVGAGI. CDR3 length: 14 residues.

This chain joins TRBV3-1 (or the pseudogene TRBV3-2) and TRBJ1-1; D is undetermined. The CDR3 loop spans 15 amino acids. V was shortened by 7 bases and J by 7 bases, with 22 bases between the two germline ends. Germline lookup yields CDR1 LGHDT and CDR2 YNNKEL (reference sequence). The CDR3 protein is CASTVRPMNVYEAFF. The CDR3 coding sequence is TGTGCCAGCACGGTACGACCCATGAACGTCTATGAAGCTTTCTTT.

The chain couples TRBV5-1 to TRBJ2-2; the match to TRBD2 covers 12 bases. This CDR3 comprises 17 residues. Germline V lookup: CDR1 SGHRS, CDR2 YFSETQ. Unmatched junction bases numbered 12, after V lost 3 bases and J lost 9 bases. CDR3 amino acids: CASSSTGLAGSGRELFF. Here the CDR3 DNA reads TGCGCCAGCAGCTCCACCGGACTAGCGGGGAGCGGGAGGGAGCTGTTTTTT.

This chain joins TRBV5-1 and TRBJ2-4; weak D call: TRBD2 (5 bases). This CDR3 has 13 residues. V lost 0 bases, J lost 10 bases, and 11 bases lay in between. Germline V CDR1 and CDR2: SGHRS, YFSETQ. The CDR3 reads CASSLGELRIQYF. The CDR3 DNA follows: TGCGCCAGCAGCTTGGGGGAGTTAAGGATTCAGTACTTC. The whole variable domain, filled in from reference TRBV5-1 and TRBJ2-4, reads KAGVTQTPRYLIKTRGQQVTLSCSPISGHRSVSWYQQTPGQGLQFLFEYFSETQRNKGNFPGRFSGRQFSNSRSEMNVSTLELGDSALYLCASSLGELRIQYFGAGTRLSVL.

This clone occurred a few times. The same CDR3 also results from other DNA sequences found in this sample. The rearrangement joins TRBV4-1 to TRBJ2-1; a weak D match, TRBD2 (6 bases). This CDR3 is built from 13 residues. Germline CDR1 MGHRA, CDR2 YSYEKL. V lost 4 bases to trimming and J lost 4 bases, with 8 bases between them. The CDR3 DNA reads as TGCGCCAGCAGCCCGGGACTGTACAATGAGCAGTTCTTC. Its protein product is CASSPGLYNEQFF.

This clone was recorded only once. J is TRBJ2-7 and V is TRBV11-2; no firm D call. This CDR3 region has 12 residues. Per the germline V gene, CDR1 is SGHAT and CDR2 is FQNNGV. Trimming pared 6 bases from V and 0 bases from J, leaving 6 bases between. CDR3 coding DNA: TGTGCCAGCAGTCACGACTCCTACGAGCAGTACTTC. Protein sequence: CASSHDSYEQYF.